This TCR beta chain was captured by sequencing in a study of blood T cells in healthy people across ages. A second roughly 6 to 12 cycle PCR used barcoded and J-beta primers. Sequencing yielded, for each sample, at least 2.5 million paired-end reads carrying CDR3. TCRdb re-called the 5' RACE reads through MiXCR, storing one row per CDR3 protein. The data contain some 890,000 distinct CDR3 sequences, approximately 32% of them singletons. Healthy individuals of Caucasian origin from Russia, aged roughly 6 to 90, served as donors. These data are also associated with another study on T cells of mothers and their children.

This clonotype was sampled from a middle-aged woman in good health. Sequenced material: blood.

CDR3 loop: CASSPLGEGRTNYGYTF. In nucleotides, the CDR3 is TGTGCCAGCAGTCCCCTTGGGGAGGGCAGGACTAACTATGGCTACACCTTC. The chain links TRBV28 to TRBJ1-2; D is undetermined. CDR1 is MDHEN and CDR2 is SYDVKM in the germline V gene. The CDR3 runs 17 residues. V lost 5 bases and J 0 bases, leaving 19 bases between the germline ends.